The 23 T cell receptor beta chains below all came from one sample that was sequenced in a study of response to subunit inactivated influenza vaccine. MiXCR was run by TCRdb on the RT-PCR reads, yielding one entry per CDR3 protein. The sample has hundreds of thousands of distinct CDR3 sequences, about a fifth seen once; the top ten hold under 13%. The source material was PBMCs from blood, sampled 5 days after vaccination. The receptors were sampled from a man aged 50 to 59 who received an inactivated influenza vaccine.

The sample holds a few counts of this clonotype. The chain joins TRBV6-2 or TRBV6-3 to TRBJ1-5; D call uncertain. The CDR3 contains 14 residues. V lost 8 bases and J lost 4, with 15 bases in between. CDR1 MNHEY and CDR2 SVGEGT come from the germline V gene. In DNA, the CDR3 is TGTGCCAGCGGCAACGGTGTCATAAATCAGCCCCAGCATTTT. Its translation: CASGNGVINQPQHF.

A few counts support this clonotype. The chain carries TRBV5-1 and TRBJ2-3; the match to TRBD2 covers 9 bases. Per the germline V gene, CDR1 is SGHRS and CDR2 is YFSETQ. CDR3 length equals 16 residues. V was clipped by 4 bases and J by 5 bases; unmatched bases: 11. CDR3 protein: CASSPVAGATGDTQYF. The CDR3, as DNA: TGCGCCAGCAGCCCCGTAGCGGGGGCTACAGGAGATACGCAGTATTTT.

This clonotype occurred a few times. V gene TRBV2 combines with J gene TRBJ2-5; D is uncertain. Germline loops: CDR1 SNHLY, CDR2 FYNNEI. V lost 3 bases, J lost 3 bases, and 17 bases lay in between. The CDR3 consists of 16 residues. CDR3 sequence: CASSDMAFGSKETQYF. The DNA of the CDR3 is TGTGCCAGCAGTGATATGGCGTTCGGCAGTAAAGAGACCCAGTACTTC.

Ten or more counts support this clonotype. The rearrangement joins TRBV5-1 to TRBJ2-3; D perhaps matches TRBD1 (5 bases). The CDR3 covers 15 residues. V was clipped by 0 bases and J by 6 bases, with 14 bases between them. Looked up from germline, CDR1 is SGHRS and CDR2 is YFSETQ. The DNA for the CDR3 is TGCGCCAGCAGCTTGGGGGCCACCCCAGGGGATACGCAGTATTTT. It is translated as CASSLGATPGDTQYF.

The chain uses TRBV29-1 and TRBJ2-1; possibly TRBD1 or TRBD2 for D (6 bases each). The CDR3 runs to 11 residues. The V gene lost 7 bases and the J gene lost 9 bases, with 13 bases spanning the gap. Per the germline V gene, CDR1 is SQVTM and CDR2 is ANQGSEA. The CDR3 coding sequence is TGCAGCGCGAAGGGGGGTGGTGAGCAGTTCTTC. This encodes CSAKGGGEQFF.

The chain has TRBV20-1 and TRBJ2-2; possible D gene TRBD1, 10 bases. V lost 3 bases to trimming and J lost 6 bases, with 29 bases between them. This CDR3 has 19 amino acids. CDR1 and CDR2 from the germline V gene are DFQATT and SNEGSKA (reference sequence). CDR3 sequence (DNA): TGCAGTGCTAGCCCCCACTGGGACAGGGGCCTAGCGGGACCCGGGGAGCTGTTTTTT. It yields the protein CSASPHWDRGLAGPGELFF.

This clonotype has just a few counts. The V gene is TRBV7-2, the J gene TRBJ2-1; unclear D gene. The CDR3 is 16 amino acids. V was clipped by 1 base and J by 0 bases, with 10 bases between them. Germline V gene data show CDR1 as SGHTA and CDR2 as FQGNSA. CDR3 region: CASSLEHSSSYNEQFF. The CDR3 DNA follows: TGTGCCAGCAGCTTAGAACACTCGAGCTCCTACAATGAGCAGTTCTTC.

The chain recombines TRBV7-8 with TRBJ2-7; TRBD2 aligns across 7 bases. CDR1 SGHVS and CDR2 FQNEAQ come from the germline V gene. The CDR3 runs to 16 residues. V lost 2 bases to trimming and J lost 7 bases; unmatched junction nucleotides: 14. CDR3 DNA: TGTGCCAGCAGCTTATCCGAGTTTGCGGGAGCTCGAGAGCAGTACTTC. This translates into CASSLSEFAGAREQYF.

This clonotype came up a few times. This chain links TRBV7-2 with TRBJ1-6; a weak D match, TRBD1 (6 bases). The length of the CDR3 is 15 residues. The germline gives CDR1 SGHTA, CDR2 FQGNSA. Trimming stripped 4 bases from V and 10 bases from J, with 17 bases between. Here the CDR3 reads CASSSISGTNSPLHF. The CDR3 nucleotides are TGTGCCAGCAGCTCAATAAGCGGGACAAACTCACCCCTCCACTTT.

This clonotype has only a few counts. The V gene is TRBV11-1, the J gene TRBJ1-1; D is unclear. Germline V gene data show CDR1 as SGHAT and CDR2 as FQDESV (reference sequence). The CDR3 length is 15 residues. V shed 5 bases and J shed 0 bases, with 13 bases lying between them. CDR3 in amino acids: CASSLHLTVNTEAFF. CDR3 coding DNA: TGTGCCAGCAGCCTCCATTTAACAGTGAACACTGAAGCTTTCTTT. The complete variable domain, with remaining parts taken from reference TRBV11-1 and TRBJ1-1, reads EAEVAQSPRYKITEKSQAVAFWCDPISGHATLYWYRQILGQGPELLVQFQDESVVDDSQLPKDRFSAERLKGVDSTLKIQPAELGDSAMYLCASSLHLTVNTEAFFGQGTRLTVV.

On this clonotype: A much larger clone differs from this one at a single base, so this may be a read error. This chain uses TRBV9 with TRBJ2-2, with TRBD1 as a possible D gene (6 bases). The V end was cut by 3 bases, the J end by 6 bases, with 6 bases between. This CDR3 spans 12 amino acids. CDR1 SGDLS and CDR2 YYNGEE come from the germline V gene. The CDR3 sequence: CASSGGPGELFF. CDR3 bases: TGTGCCAGCAGCGGGGGGCCCGGGGAGCTGTTTTTT.

This clonotype was recorded a few times. The chain links TRBV9 to TRBJ2-7; 9 bases align to TRBD1. J gave up 0 bases and V 6 bases, and 7 bases lay outside the gene matches. This CDR3 contains 15 residues. Germline values: CDR1 SGDLS, CDR2 YYNGEE. CDR3 nucleotides: TGTGCCAGCACGAAAGGGACAGGGACCTCCTACGAGCAGTACTTC. Amino acid sequence: CASTKGTGTSYEQYF.

V and J are TRBV20-1 and TRBJ2-5; perhaps TRBD2 as D (6 bases). This CDR3 region has 14 residues. V was pared by 0 bases and J by 5 bases, with 13 bases between. The germline V gene encodes CDR1 DFQATT and CDR2 SNEGSKA (reference sequence). The CDR3: CSARDSLGGETQYF. The CDR3 DNA follows: TGCAGTGCTAGAGACTCACTTGGGGGGGAGACCCAGTACTTC.

This clonotype was detected only a few times. Here the CDR3 DNA reads TGTGCCATCAGTGAGTCGGACAGGGGAAACCACGAGCAGTACTTC. The encoded protein is CAISESDRGNHEQYF. V and J are TRBV10-3 and TRBJ2-7; 9 positions match TRBD1. This CDR3 comprises 15 residues. Germline assignment: CDR1 ENHRY and CDR2 SYGVKD. The ends lost 0 bases at V and 5 bases at J; junction bases unmatched: 5.

This clonotype was counted many times. The V call is TRBV20-1, the J call TRBJ2-7, with 12 nucleotides matching TRBD1. Per the germline V gene, CDR1 is DFQATT and CDR2 is SNEGSKA (reference sequence). The CDR3 is 15 amino acids. J lost 3 bases, V lost 3 bases, and 6 bases had no gene match. The CDR3 DNA is TGCAGTGCTAGGTCGGGACAGGGGGCGGGCTACGAGCAGTACTTC. It translates to CSARSGQGAGYEQYF.

DNA of the CDR3: TGCAGTGCTAGAGCTCGAGCCACTTCGCTAACCTACGAGCAGTACTTC. Protein product: CSARARATSLTYEQYF. The rearrangement uses TRBV20-1 and TRBJ2-7; the D is unclear. Looked up from germline, CDR1 is DFQATT and CDR2 is SNEGSKA (reference sequence). With 1 base removed from V and 2 bases from J, the gap between germline ends came to 18 bases. This CDR3 contains 16 residues.

The chain recombines TRBV27 with TRBJ2-2; TRBD2 matches 9 bases. Per germline, CDR1 MNHEY and CDR2 SMNVEV (reference sequence). Trimming cost V 7 bases and J 7 bases; bases outside gene matches: 7. The CDR3 covers 14 residues. In DNA form, the CDR3 reads TGTGCCAGCAACCGCGGGGGGGCCAACGGGGAGCTGTTTTTT. Translating gives CASNRGGANGELFF.

This clonotype was observed a few times. This chain uses TRBV20-1 with TRBJ2-2; D is uncertain. CDR3 length: 18 amino acids. Germline V CDR1 and CDR2: DFQATT, SNEGSKA (reference sequence). V lost 1 base to trimming and J lost 2 bases, with 20 bases between them. CDR3 loop: CSARVLSSERVNTGELFF. The CDR3 DNA reads TGCAGTGCTAGAGTATTGTCATCCGAAAGGGTAAACACCGGGGAGCTGTTTTTT.

The DNA for the CDR3 is TGTGCCAGCAGTCCGACAGGGATGGGTGAAAAACTGTTTTTT. Protein: CASSPTGMGEKLFF. This sequence joins TRBV6-1 and TRBJ1-4, with 7 bases identical to TRBD1. CDR1 MNHNS and CDR2 SASEGT come from the germline V gene. The CDR3 covers 14 residues. V shed 5 bases and J 7 bases; nucleotides not matched to a gene: 7.

This clonotype was recorded a few times. This rearrangement joins TRBV5-1 to TRBJ1-2; D is ambiguous. Germline V gene sequence: CDR1 SGHRS, CDR2 YFSETQ. Trimming stripped 0 bases from V and 2 bases from J, with 11 bases between. This CDR3 has 15 residues. The CDR3, as DNA: TGCGCCAGCAGCTTGGAAGGGAGGACCAACTATGGCTACACCTTC. Translated, it gives CASSLEGRTNYGYTF.

V is TRBV5-1 and J is TRBJ2-5, with 10 nucleotides matching TRBD1. The V and J ends lost 7 bases and 3 bases, in that order; junction bases with no gene match: 9. The CDR3 runs 15 residues. The germline V gene has CDR1 SGHRS and CDR2 YFSETQ. Here the CDR3 DNA reads TGCGCCAGCCGTTTCGGGACAGGGGAGGAAGAGACCCAGTACTTC. This encodes CASRFGTGEEETQYF.

A few counts support this clonotype. V and J are TRBV6-5 and TRBJ2-1; a possible D gene is TRBD2 (5 bases). Germline V CDR1 and CDR2: MNHEY, SVGAGI. The CDR3 contains 15 residues. V shed 2 bases and J shed 1 base, with 9 bases lying between them. CDR3 bases: TGTGCCAGCAGTTACGGGCTAGCATCCTACAATGAGCAGTTCTTC. Its protein product is CASSYGLASYNEQFF.

This chain joins TRBV6-2 or TRBV6-3 and TRBJ2-7; 7 positions match TRBD1. The CDR3 spans 15 residues. Germline lookup yields CDR1 MNHEY and CDR2 SVGEGT. V trimming: 6 bases; J trimming: 0 bases; junction bases outside the gene matches: 8. The CDR3 sequence: CASSPDRLSSYEQYF. In DNA, the CDR3 is TGTGCCAGCAGCCCGGACAGGCTGAGCTCCTACGAGCAGTACTTC.